What follows are 32 T cell receptor beta chains derived from one specimen sequenced in a study of blood T cell repertoires in COVID-19. Clones were read by immunoSEQ multiplex PCR, and TCRdb kept only the in-frame ones, dropping some. The profile shows 50,000 to 70,000 clones, around 84% of them singletons. The sequenced sample was peripheral blood. These receptors were obtained from a woman in her sixties with acute or convalescent COVID-19.

The chain uses TRBV3-1 (or the pseudogene TRBV3-2) and TRBJ1-4; D is ambiguous. The germline V gene has CDR1 LGHDT and CDR2 YNNKEL (reference sequence). The CDR3 has 13 residues. Trimming cost V 4 bases and J 0 bases, with 3 bases left between them. Here the CDR3 reads CASSPSTNEKLFF. CDR3 sequence (DNA): TGTGCCAGCAGCCCTTCAACTAATGAAAAACTGTTTTTT.

The rearrangement links TRBV5-4 to TRBJ1-2; 7 nucleotides line up with TRBD1. V gave up 4 bases and J gave up 7 bases; unmatched junction bases: 7. Germline V gene data show CDR1 as SGHNT and CDR2 as YYREEE (reference sequence). The CDR3 is made up of 13 amino acids. CDR3 coding DNA: TGTGCCAGCAGCGTCGGGACAGAGTCTGGCTACACCTTC. Encoded protein: CASSVGTESGYTF. Drawing the rest from reference TRBV5-4 and TRBJ1-2, the complete variable domain is ETGVTQSPTHLIKTRGQQVTLRCSSQSGHNTVSWYQQALGQGPQFIFQYYREEENGRGNFPPRFSGLQFPNYSSELNVNALELDDSALYLCASSVGTESGYTFGSGTRLTVV.

The gene calls are TRBV5-6 and TRBJ2-2; 11 bases line up with TRBD1. V shed 2 bases, J shed 5 bases, and the junction held 2 bases outside the gene matches. Germline V lookup: CDR1 SGHDT, CDR2 YYEEEE. The CDR3 covers 15 residues. The CDR3 here is CASSFGQGATGELFF. The CDR3 nucleotides read TGTGCCAGCAGCTTCGGACAGGGGGCGACCGGGGAGCTGTTTTTT.

The chain joins TRBV15 to TRBJ1-2; perhaps TRBD1 as D (6 bases). The germline CDR1 and CDR2 sequences are LNHNV and YYDKDF (reference sequence). Trimming cost V 3 bases and J 4 bases, with 9 bases left between them. CDR3 length: 13 residues. The CDR3 protein is CATSRGATYGYTF. CDR3 nucleotides: TGTGCCACCAGCAGGGGGGCTACCTATGGCTACACCTTC.

The chain combines TRBV24-1 with TRBJ2-3; D might be TRBD2 (6 bases). The germline V gene has CDR1 KGHDR and CDR2 SFDVKD. The ends were cut back, 6 bases at V and 1 base at J, with 7 bases in the middle. The CDR3 length is 13 residues. In nucleotides, the CDR3 is TGTGCCACCAGTTTAGCGGGCACAGATACGCAGTATTTT. This codes for CATSLAGTDTQYF.

V is TRBV15 and J is TRBJ1-2; 7 bases line up with TRBD1. The CDR3 is 15 amino acids. Per germline, CDR1 LNHNV and CDR2 YYDKDF (reference sequence). The V gene end was trimmed by 1 base and the J gene end by 8 bases; junction bases not matched to a gene: 10. CDR3 sequence (DNA): TGTGCCACCAGCAGAGGTTCGGACAGGACATCGGGCTACACCTTC. It yields the protein CATSRGSDRTSGYTF.

The V gene is TRBV5-1, the J gene TRBJ1-1; 8 nucleotides agree with TRBD1. This CDR3 has 18 amino acids. After removal of 1 base from V and 4 bases from J, the junction contained 15 bases not matched to a gene. Germline CDR1 reads SGHRS; CDR2 reads YFSETQ. The CDR3 sequence is CASSLRTPNQGARTEAFF. The CDR3, as DNA: TGCGCCAGCAGCTTGAGAACCCCGAACCAGGGGGCGCGCACTGAAGCTTTCTTT.

The chain is built from TRBV25-1 and TRBJ2-7, with 8 nucleotides matching TRBD2. This CDR3 is 16 amino acids long. Germline CDR1 reads MGHDK; CDR2 reads SYGVNS. The trim removed 6 bases at V and 3 bases at J, leaving 13 bases unmatched. CDR3 loop: CASSGRGPGGYYEQYF. In nucleotides, the CDR3 is TGTGCCAGCAGCGGGAGGGGACCTGGTGGGTACTACGAGCAGTACTTC.

This sequence joins TRBV19 and TRBJ1-5; the D gene is possibly TRBD1 (5 bases). Germline V CDR1 and CDR2: LNHDA, SQIVND (reference sequence). The CDR3 totals 15 residues. V was shortened by 1 base and J by 1 base, with 8 bases between the two germline ends. CDR3 region: CASSIAAGSNQPQHF. The CDR3 nucleotides read TGTGCCAGTAGTATAGCGGCAGGGAGCAATCAGCCCCAGCATTTT.

This sequence joins TRBV5-4 and TRBJ1-1; 7 nucleotides match TRBD1. The CDR3 is made up of 13 amino acids. V was clipped by 4 bases and J by 6 bases; unmatched bases: 6. Germline CDR1 SGHNT, CDR2 YYREEE (reference sequence). The CDR3 DNA sequence: TGTGCCAGCAGCGCCACAGGGGAGGCTGAAGCTTTCTTT. This sequence encodes CASSATGEAEAFF.

This clone appeared a few times. This chain uses TRBV11-2 with TRBJ1-6, with 10 bases fitting TRBD1. V lost 5 bases to trimming and J lost 14 bases; unmatched junction nucleotides: 9. The CDR3 is made up of 14 amino acids. Germline loops: CDR1 SGHAT, CDR2 FQNNGV. CDR3 nucleotides: TGTGCCAGCAGCCATGAAGCCGGGACAGGGGCCCTCCACTTT. It yields the protein CASSHEAGTGALHF. The full variable domain, in which reference TRBV11-2 and TRBJ1-6 provide the parts outside the CDR3, is EAGVAQSPRYKIIEKRQSVAFWCNPISGHATLYWYQQILGQGPKLLIQFQNNGVVDDSQLPKDRFSAERLKGVDSTLKIQPAKLEDSAVYLCASSHEAGTGALHFGNGTRLTVT.

The rearrangement links TRBV9 to TRBJ1-1; possibly TRBD1 for D (5 bases). V dropped 6 bases and J dropped 1 base, with 13 bases sitting between them. CDR1 is SGDLS and CDR2 is YYNGEE in the germline V gene. The CDR3 is 14 amino acids. The CDR3 reads CASNPTTGNTEAFF. The DNA for the CDR3 is TGTGCCAGCAACCCGACCACAGGGAACACTGAAGCTTTCTTT.

This clone turned up a few times. The DNA is left out, because the CDR3 cannot be placed on it with certainty; the CDR3 is given as TCRdb lists it. This CDR3 is CASSTTVGRGAGANVLTF. This chain connects TRBV21-1 to TRBJ2-6; TRBD1, as called in the table, went unchecked against the DNA. TRBV21-1 is a known pseudogene. The CDR3 length is 18 residues, termini included.

The V call is TRBV6-5, the J call TRBJ1-3, with D unclear. Per germline, CDR1 MNHEY and CDR2 SVGAGI. This CDR3 has 15 amino acids. Trimming removed 5 bases from V and 3 bases from J, with 14 bases in between. CDR3 coding DNA: TGTGCCAGCAGTACTATAATGTCAGTTGGAAACACCATATATTTT. Encoded protein: CASSTIMSVGNTIYF.

The V and J genes are TRBV19 and TRBJ1-5; D not resolved. There are 14 residues in the CDR3. Germline V lookup: CDR1 LNHDA, CDR2 SQIVND (reference sequence). V gave up 3 bases and J gave up 7 bases, with 13 bases separating them. DNA for the CDR3: TGTGCCAGTAGTATCGTATCCGGGAAGCAGCCCCAGCATTTT. This encodes CASSIVSGKQPQHF.

The J gene is TRBJ2-7, the V gene TRBV19; 11 nucleotides agree with TRBD1. The CDR3 is 15 amino acids. Germline CDR1 is LNHDA and CDR2 is SQIVND (reference sequence). V lost 4 bases to trimming and J lost 2 bases; unmatched junction nucleotides: 4. CDR3 bases: TGTGCCAGTAGTACCTCGGGACAGGGGGCCTACGAGCAGTACTTC. Protein sequence: CASSTSGQGAYEQYF.

The genes are TRBV3-1 (or the pseudogene TRBV3-2) and TRBJ1-6, with 10 bases aligning to TRBD1. Trimming at V came to 2 bases and at J to 7 bases, leaving 2 bases not matched to a gene. The CDR3 covers 15 residues. Germline CDR1 reads LGHDT; CDR2 reads YNNKEL (reference sequence). In DNA form, the CDR3 reads TGTGCCAGCAGCCAAATGGGACAGGGGAATTCACCCCTCCACTTT. This translates into CASSQMGQGNSPLHF.

This rearrangement joins TRBV5-1 to TRBJ1-3; 8 bases line up with TRBD1. The CDR3 runs to 14 residues. The germline CDR1 and CDR2 sequences are SGHRS and YFSETQ. V shed 5 bases and J 2 bases; nucleotides not matched to a gene: 3. The CDR3, as DNA: TGCGCCAGCAGGGTGGACAGGGCTGGAAACACCATATATTTT. As protein: CASRVDRAGNTIYF. The full variable domain, with the rest looked up from reference TRBV5-1 and TRBJ1-3, is KAGVTQTPRYLIKTRGQQVTLSCSPISGHRSVSWYQQTPGQGLQFLFEYFSETQRNKGNFPGRFSGRQFSNSRSEMNVSTLELGDSALYLCASRVDRAGNTIYFGEGSWLTVV.

The chain combines TRBV14 with TRBJ2-2, with D possibly TRBD1 on 5 matching bases. There are 13 residues in the CDR3. CDR1 SGHDN and CDR2 FVKESK come from the germline V gene. Deletions cut 6 bases from V and 3 bases from J, with 8 bases between. Written as DNA, the CDR3 is TGTGCCAGCAGGGGGCAGGACACCGGGGAGCTGTTTTTT. It codes for CASRGQDTGELFF.

J is TRBJ1-5 and V is TRBV5-5, with D possibly being TRBD1 (6 bases). The V and J ends lost 0 bases and 3 bases respectively, with 10 bases between them. Germline V lookup: CDR1 SGHKS, CDR2 YYEKEE (reference sequence). The CDR3 has 15 amino acids. As DNA, the CDR3 is TGTGCCAGCAGCTTGGGGGACACCTACAATCAGCCCCAGCATTTT. Translating it yields CASSLGDTYNQPQHF.

This clone was seen just once. The V and J genes are TRBV6-4 and TRBJ2-1; TRBD2 aligns across 7 bases. Germline CDR1 reads MRHNA; CDR2 reads SNTAGT. This CDR3 contains 15 residues. V trimming: 3 bases; J trimming: 4 bases; junction bases outside the gene matches: 6. CDR3 sequence reads: CASSEGTTLYNEQFF. As DNA, the CDR3 is TGTGCCAGCAGTGAGGGGACTACCTTATACAATGAGCAGTTCTTC.

The chain joins TRBV24-1 to TRBJ2-3, with D possibly matching TRBD2 (6 bases). Germline V CDR1 and CDR2: KGHDR, SFDVKD. Deletions cut 7 bases from V and 3 bases from J, with 10 bases between. CDR3 size: 13 residues. CDR3 amino acids: CATSARGTDTQYF. The CDR3 DNA follows: TGTGCCACCAGCGCCCGGGGGACAGATACGCAGTATTTT.

The chain has TRBV11-1 and TRBJ1-2; no definite D call. The CDR3 is 12 amino acids. Germline V gene sequence: CDR1 SGHAT, CDR2 FQDESV (reference sequence). Between the trimmed V and J ends, which lost 5 bases and 8 bases, there was a span of 12 bases. The CDR3 region is CASSLDTGGYTF. The CDR3 nucleotides are TGTGCCAGCAGCCTCGATACGGGAGGCTACACCTTC.

This clone was detected a few times. The chain carries TRBV3-1 (or the pseudogene TRBV3-2) and TRBJ1-1; the D gene is possibly TRBD1 (6 bases). V was clipped by 0 bases and J by 0 bases, with 11 bases between them. The CDR3 is 16 residues long. Germline V CDR1 and CDR2: LGHDT, YNNKEL (reference sequence). The CDR3 protein is CASSQDQGGVNTEAFF. CDR3 coding DNA: TGTGCCAGCAGCCAAGATCAAGGGGGGGTGAACACTGAAGCTTTCTTT.

This rearrangement joins TRBV6-5 to TRBJ2-2; the match to TRBD1 covers 7 bases. In germline, CDR1 is MNHEY, CDR2 SVGAGI. V shed 6 bases, J shed 2 bases, and the junction held 3 bases outside the gene matches. This CDR3 region has 14 residues. CDR3: CASRGDRNTGELFF. In nucleotides, the CDR3 is TGTGCCAGCAGGGGGGACAGAAACACCGGGGAGCTGTTTTTT.

The table lists this clone with a few counts. CDR3 in amino acids: CASSRSGRGGYTGELFF. The CDR3 region has the DNA TGTGCCAGCAGCCGGAGTGGTCGCGGGGGGTACACCGGGGAGCTGTTTTTT. V gene TRBV11-2 combines with J gene TRBJ2-2; 8 nucleotides match TRBD2. CDR3 length: 17 residues. Germline CDR1 is SGHAT and CDR2 is FQNNGV. With 5 bases clipped from V and 3 bases from J, the junction kept 11 bases outside the gene matches. Full variable domain (outside the CDR3, taken from reference TRBV11-2 and TRBJ2-2): EAGVAQSPRYKIIEKRQSVAFWCNPISGHATLYWYQQILGQGPKLLIQFQNNGVVDDSQLPKDRFSAERLKGVDSTLKIQPAKLEDSAVYLCASSRSGRGGYTGELFFGEGSRLTVL.

This clone was recorded only once. The chain combines TRBV4-1 with TRBJ1-5; D unresolved. The CDR3 consists of 15 residues. Germline V lookup: CDR1 MGHRA, CDR2 YSYEKL. Trimming cost V 0 bases and J 6 bases, with 12 bases left between them. The CDR3 nucleotides are TGCGCCAGCAGCCAAGATCAATACGGAGGTCAGCCCCAGCATTTT. It is translated as CASSQDQYGGQPQHF.

The chain employs TRBV19 and TRBJ2-7; TRBD1 aligns across 10 bases. This CDR3 spans 14 amino acids. The V gene's germline CDR1 is LNHDA and CDR2 SQIVND (reference sequence). Trimming cost V 5 bases and J 6 bases; bases outside gene matches: 7. CDR3 amino acids: CASSPGTGEVEQYF. For the CDR3, the DNA is TGTGCCAGTAGTCCTGGGACAGGGGAGGTCGAGCAGTACTTC. Supplemented by reference TRBV19 and TRBJ2-7, the full variable domain reads DGGITQSPKYLFRKEGQNVTLSCEQNLNHDAMYWYRQDPGQGLRLIYYSQIVNDFQKGDIAEGYSVSREKKESFPLTVTSAQKNPTAFYLCASSPGTGEVEQYFGPGTRLTVT.

The chain is built from TRBV5-1 and TRBJ2-7, with D perhaps TRBD1 (6 bases). V dropped 2 bases and J dropped 5 bases, with 11 bases sitting between them. The CDR3 length is 13 residues. Per germline, CDR1 SGHRS and CDR2 YFSETQ. The CDR3 region has the DNA TGCGCCAGCAGCTTTGGGGGCTGGGACGAGCAGTACTTC. Translating it yields CASSFGGWDEQYF.

The V gene is TRBV10-1, the J gene TRBJ2-3, with 12 positions matching TRBD2. V dropped 2 bases and J dropped 6; count of bases not matched to a gene: 6. This CDR3 has 16 residues. Germline CDR1 and CDR2: WNHNN and SYGVQD (reference sequence). CDR3 protein: CASSETSGGYWDTQYF. CDR3 coding DNA: TGCGCCAGCAGTGAGACTAGCGGGGGGTATTGGGATACGCAGTATTTT.

This clone has more than one count but fewer than ten. The chain recombines TRBV6-5 with TRBJ1-2, with a tentative D call TRBD1 (6 bases). With 4 bases removed from V and 7 bases from J, the gap between germline ends came to 16 bases. The CDR3 contains 14 residues. In germline, CDR1 is MNHEY, CDR2 SVGAGI. The CDR3 loop is CASSLGGGQSGYTF. The CDR3 DNA follows: TGTGCCAGCAGTTTAGGGGGGGGCCAGTCTGGCTACACCTTC.

The table lists this clone with a few counts. This chain links TRBV2 with TRBJ1-2; a possible D gene is TRBD1 (6 bases). The CDR3 totals 13 residues. Germline CDR1 is SNHLY and CDR2 is FYNNEI. Between the trimmed V and J ends, which lost 1 base and 5 bases, there was a span of 8 bases. The chain's CDR3 is CASSEEGGYGYTF. DNA of the CDR3: TGTGCCAGCAGTGAAGAGGGGGGGTATGGCTACACCTTC.